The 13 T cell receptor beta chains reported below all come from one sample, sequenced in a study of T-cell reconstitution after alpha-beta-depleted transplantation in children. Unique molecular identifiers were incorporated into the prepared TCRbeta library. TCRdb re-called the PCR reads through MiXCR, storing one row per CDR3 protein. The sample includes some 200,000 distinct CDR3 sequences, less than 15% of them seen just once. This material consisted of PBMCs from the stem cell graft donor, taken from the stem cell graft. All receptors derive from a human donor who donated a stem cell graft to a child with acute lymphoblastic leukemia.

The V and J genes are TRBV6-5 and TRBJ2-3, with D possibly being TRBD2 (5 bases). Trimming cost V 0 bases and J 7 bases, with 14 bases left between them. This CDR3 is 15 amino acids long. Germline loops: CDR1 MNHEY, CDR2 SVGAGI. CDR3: CASSYSGESRNTQYF. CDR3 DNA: TGTGCCAGCAGTTACTCGGGAGAGTCCCGAAATACGCAGTATTTT.

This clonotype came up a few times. CDR3 protein: CASRDGFSGSTYNEQFF. The CDR3, as DNA: TGTGCCAGCAGGGACGGATTTAGCGGGTCGACGTACAATGAGCAGTTCTTC. The rearrangement uses TRBV3-1 and TRBJ2-1, with 7 bases lining up with TRBD2. This CDR3 region has 17 residues. Germline V gives CDR1 LGHDT, CDR2 YNNKEL (reference sequence). V shed 6 bases and J 4 bases; nucleotides not matched to a gene: 15.

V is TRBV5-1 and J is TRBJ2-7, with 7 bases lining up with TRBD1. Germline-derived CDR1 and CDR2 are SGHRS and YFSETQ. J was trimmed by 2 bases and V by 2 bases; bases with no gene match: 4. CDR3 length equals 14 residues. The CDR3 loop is CASSLGGHTYEQYF. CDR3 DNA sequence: TGCGCCAGCAGCTTAGGGGGCCATACCTACGAGCAGTACTTC.

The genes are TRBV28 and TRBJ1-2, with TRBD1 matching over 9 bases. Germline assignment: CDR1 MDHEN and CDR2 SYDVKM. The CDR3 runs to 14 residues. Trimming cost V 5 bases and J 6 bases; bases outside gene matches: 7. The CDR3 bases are TGTGCCAGCAGTCGGGACAGGGCACTCCATGGCTACACCTTC. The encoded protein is CASSRDRALHGYTF.

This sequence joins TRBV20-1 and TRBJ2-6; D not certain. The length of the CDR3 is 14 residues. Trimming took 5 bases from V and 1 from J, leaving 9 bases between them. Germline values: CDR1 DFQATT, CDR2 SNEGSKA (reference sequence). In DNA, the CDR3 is TGCAGTGCTCCAACAGCTTCTGGGGCCAACGTCCTGACTTTC. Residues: CSAPTASGANVLTF.

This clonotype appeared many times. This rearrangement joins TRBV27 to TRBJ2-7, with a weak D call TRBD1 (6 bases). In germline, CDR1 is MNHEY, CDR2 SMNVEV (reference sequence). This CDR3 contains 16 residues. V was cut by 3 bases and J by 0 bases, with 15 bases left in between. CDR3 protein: CASSLSLGTISYEQYF. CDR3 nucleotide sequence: TGTGCCAGCAGTTTGTCCTTAGGGACAATCTCCTACGAGCAGTACTTC.

The CDR3 sequence: CASRERDGRDEQYF. The CDR3 bases are TGTGCCAGCAGGGAGAGGGACGGTCGGGACGAGCAGTACTTC. This rearrangement joins TRBV3-1 to TRBJ2-7, with D perhaps given as TRBD1 or TRBD2 (5 bases each). Germline CDR1 and CDR2: LGHDT and YNNKEL (reference sequence). Deletions cut 6 bases from V and 5 bases from J, with 17 bases between. This CDR3 has 14 amino acids.

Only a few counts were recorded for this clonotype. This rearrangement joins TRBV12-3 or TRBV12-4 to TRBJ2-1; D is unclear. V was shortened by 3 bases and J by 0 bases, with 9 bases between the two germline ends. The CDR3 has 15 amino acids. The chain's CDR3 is CASSFGHPSYNEQFF. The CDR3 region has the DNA TGTGCCAGCAGTTTCGGGCACCCCTCCTACAATGAGCAGTTCTTC.

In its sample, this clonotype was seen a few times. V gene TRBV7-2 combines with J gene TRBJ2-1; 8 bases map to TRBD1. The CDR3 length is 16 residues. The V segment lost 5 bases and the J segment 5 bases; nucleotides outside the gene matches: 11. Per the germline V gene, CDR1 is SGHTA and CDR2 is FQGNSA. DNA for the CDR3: TGTGCCAGCAGCGCCCTCGAAAGGACAGGGAACAATGAGCAGTTCTTC. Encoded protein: CASSALERTGNNEQFF.

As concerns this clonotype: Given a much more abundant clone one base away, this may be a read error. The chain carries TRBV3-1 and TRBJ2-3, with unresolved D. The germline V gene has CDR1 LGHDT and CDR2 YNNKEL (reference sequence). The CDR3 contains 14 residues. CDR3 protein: CACSHWEDGDTQYF. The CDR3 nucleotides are TGTGCCTGCAGCCACTGGGAAGACGGAGATACGCAGTATTTT.

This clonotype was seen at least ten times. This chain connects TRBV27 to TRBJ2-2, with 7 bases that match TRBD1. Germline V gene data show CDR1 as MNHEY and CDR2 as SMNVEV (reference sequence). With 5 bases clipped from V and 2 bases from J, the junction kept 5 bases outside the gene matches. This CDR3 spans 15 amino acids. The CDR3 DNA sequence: TGTGCCAGCAGTCCCCGGGACAGAAACACCGGGGAGCTGTTTTTT. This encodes CASSPRDRNTGELFF.

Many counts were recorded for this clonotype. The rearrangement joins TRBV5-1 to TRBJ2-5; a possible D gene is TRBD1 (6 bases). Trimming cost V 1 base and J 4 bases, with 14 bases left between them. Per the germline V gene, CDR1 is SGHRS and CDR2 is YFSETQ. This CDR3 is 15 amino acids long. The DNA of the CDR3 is TGCGCCAGCAGCTTGCTGGGACATGACCGAGAGACCCAGTACTTC. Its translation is CASSLLGHDRETQYF. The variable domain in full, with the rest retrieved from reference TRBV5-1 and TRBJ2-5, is KAGVTQTPRYLIKTRGQQVTLSCSPISGHRSVSWYQQTPGQGLQFLFEYFSETQRNKGNFPGRFSGRQFSNSRSEMNVSTLELGDSALYLCASSLLGHDRETQYFGPGTRLLVL.

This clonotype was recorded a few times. Here the CDR3 reads CASSLSGQGGQPQHF. The CDR3 nucleotides are TGTGCCAGCAGTTTATCAGGGCAGGGCGGGCAGCCCCAGCATTTT. V is TRBV28 and J is TRBJ1-5; D perhaps matches TRBD1 (5 bases). The CDR3 extends over 15 amino acids. Germline V gene lookup returns CDR1 MDHEN and CDR2 SYDVKM. Between the trimmed V and J ends, which lost 1 base and 7 bases, there was a span of 14 bases.